Included here is one TCR beta chain sequence, with context. Its antigen is unidentified. Germline V gene lookup returns CDR1 KGHSH and CDR2 LQKENI. The CDR3 is 17 amino acids. The V gene end was trimmed by 3 bases and the J gene end by 4 bases; junction bases not matched to a gene: 13. The sample belongs to a study of cytomegalovirus exposure and HLA in healthy donors. Whole-study findings and limits: Researchers reported from a later analysis that most CMV-associated TCR beta chains appeared HLA-restricted. In a later analysis, HLA-associated TCR beta chains were more clonally expanded than equally common others.

In the PCR, 60 Vbeta and 13 Jbeta primers were used. Measured with immunoSEQ multiplex PCR; TCRdb has only the in-frame clones, and not every one. This sample has about 100,000 clones, with roughly 75% found just once. This receptor was obtained from a man aged 25-40 years in good health and CMV-seronegative. Sequencing was performed on PBMCs. V gene TRBV18 combines with J gene TRBJ1-1, with 8 nucleotides matching TRBD1. CDR3 nucleotide sequence: TGTGCCAGCTCACCCAATGGACAGGGTATGGGAGGCACTGAAGCTTTCTTT. Protein product: CASSPNGQGMGGTEAFF.